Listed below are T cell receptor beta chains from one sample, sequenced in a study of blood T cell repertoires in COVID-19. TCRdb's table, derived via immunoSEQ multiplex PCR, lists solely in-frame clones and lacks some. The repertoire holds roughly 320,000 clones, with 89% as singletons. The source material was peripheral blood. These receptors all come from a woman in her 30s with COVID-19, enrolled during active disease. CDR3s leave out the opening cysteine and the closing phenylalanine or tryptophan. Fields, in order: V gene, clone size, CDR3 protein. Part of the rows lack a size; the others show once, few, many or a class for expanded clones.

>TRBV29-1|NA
SVGGRLNTEAF
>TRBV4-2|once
ASSQGRRKGRFREQF
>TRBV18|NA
ASSTPSRAGTPYEQF
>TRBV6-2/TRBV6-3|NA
ASTPVGGPYEQY
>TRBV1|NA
TSSQDHAGYEKLF
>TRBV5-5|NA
ASSLRGTSGNTIY
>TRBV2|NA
ASSEWTSGEREQF
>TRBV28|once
ASSTWTGQGNTIY
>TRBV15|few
ATSRGLAGVSTNYEQY
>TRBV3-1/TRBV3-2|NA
ASSQWSTVNTEAF
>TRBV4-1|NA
ASSQPLAGRPGANVLT
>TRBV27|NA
ASSFGGEETQY
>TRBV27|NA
ASSFQGANQPQH
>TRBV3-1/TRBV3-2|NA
ASSPGGGEKLF
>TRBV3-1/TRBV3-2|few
ASSQAGDSLTGELF
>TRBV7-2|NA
ASSLAGPVGGIPYEQY
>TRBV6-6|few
ASSFKAGRDGYT
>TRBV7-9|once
ASSSPGQGLYEQY
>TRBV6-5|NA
ASAPRYPQIYGYT
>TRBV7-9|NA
ASSTTGLSYEQY
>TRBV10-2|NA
ASSPPTYTSYEQY
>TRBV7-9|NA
ASRAPGLAGRLHTDTQY
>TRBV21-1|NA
ASSTRTQGAGYEQY
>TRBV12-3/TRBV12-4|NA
ASSPRQTEAF
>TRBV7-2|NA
ASSPGQGLGTEAF
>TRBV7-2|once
ASTVGGGANTIY
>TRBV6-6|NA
ASSSTGYEAF
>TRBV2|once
ASSSTGVETQY
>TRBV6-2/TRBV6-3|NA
ASSSSGTGNYGYT
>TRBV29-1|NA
SVVTGEVSGANVLT
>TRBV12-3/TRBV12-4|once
ASSFSRDFN
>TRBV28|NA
ASSFFSTDTQY
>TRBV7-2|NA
ASSLATGGSYGYT
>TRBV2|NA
ASSFDRGQAGELF
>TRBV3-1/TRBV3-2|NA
ASSQDRTAGNTIY
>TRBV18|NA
ASSEDPYGYT
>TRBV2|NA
ASKAGTGNMANEKLF